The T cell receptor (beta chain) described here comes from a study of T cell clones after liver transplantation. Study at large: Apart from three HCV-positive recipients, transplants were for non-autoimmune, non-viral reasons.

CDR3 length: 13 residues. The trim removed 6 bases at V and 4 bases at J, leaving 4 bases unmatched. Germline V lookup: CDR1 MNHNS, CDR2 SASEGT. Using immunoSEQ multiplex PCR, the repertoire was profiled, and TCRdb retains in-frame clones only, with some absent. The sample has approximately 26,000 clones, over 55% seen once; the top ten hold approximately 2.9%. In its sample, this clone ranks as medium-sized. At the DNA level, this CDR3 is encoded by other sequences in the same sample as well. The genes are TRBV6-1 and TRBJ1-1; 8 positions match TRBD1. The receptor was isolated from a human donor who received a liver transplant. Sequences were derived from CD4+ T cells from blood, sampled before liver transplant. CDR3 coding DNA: TGTGCCAGCAGGGACAGGGCGGCCACTGAAGCTTTCTTT. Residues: CASRDRAATEAFF.